The rows below give T cell receptor beta chains drawn from one sample of a study of human T cells and chemical hapten exposure. TCRdb reprocessed the RACE reads with MiXCR, giving one entry per CDR3 protein. The table lists fewer than 70,000 distinct CDR3 sequences, 5.5% to 7.5% of them singletons. The material was whole blood, obtained in connection with sensitization to the hapten diphenylcyclopropenone (DPC). The receptors originated from a woman in her twenties or thirties with alopecia areata. Some clones in this sample may be carry-over from other donors' samples. Both conserved end residues are part of each CDR3. D genes are given only for firm matches. Rows may omit the clone size; those that give it use once, few, many or a size class.

TRBV29-1	TRBJ1-1	-	many	CSVEFADSIMGMNTEAFF	TGCAGCGTTGAATTTGCGGACTCCATCATGGGCATGAACACTGAAGCTTTCTTT
TRBV12-3/TRBV12-4	TRBJ1-4	TRBD1	-	CASSFLGTGWNEKLFF	TGTGCCAGCAGTTTTCTCGGGACAGGGTGGAATGAAAAACTGTTTTTT
TRBV4-2	TRBJ2-3	TRBD2	many	CASSQDLFSGGWADTQYF	TGTGCCAGCAGCCAAGATCTTTTCAGCGGGGGGTGGGCAGATACGCAGTATTTT
TRBV12-5	TRBJ2-3	-	many	CASGLVNWGAMGTDTQYF	TGTGCTAGTGGTTTGGTAAATTGGGGGGCGATGGGCACAGATACGCAGTATTTT
TRBV10-3	TRBJ2-7	-	many	CAISGTAYEQYF	TGTGCCATCAGTGGGACAGCCTACGAGCAGTACTTC
TRBV7-9	TRBJ2-3	TRBD2	many	CASRSTSGLTDTQYF	TGTGCCAGCAGGTCCACTAGCGGGCTAACAGATACGCAGTATTTT
TRBV11-2	TRBJ2-5	-	-	CASSTHRSDSQETQYF	TGTGCCAGCAGCACGCACCGCAGCGACAGCCAAGAGACCCAGTACTTC
TRBV18	TRBJ2-2	TRBD2	-	CASSWLGLAGNTGELFF	TGTGCCAGCTCATGGCTAGGACTAGCGGGGAACACCGGGGAGCTGTTTTTT
TRBV5-8	TRBJ1-5	-	many	CASSLGGYYQPQHF	TGTGCCAGCAGCTTGGGGGGCTACTATCAGCCCCAGCATTTT
TRBV30	TRBJ2-3	-	many	CAWSVLGADTQYF	TGTGCCTGGAGTGTACTCGGGGCAGATACGCAGTATTTT
TRBV6-6	TRBJ1-4	-	few	CASSFMGAQAEKLFF	TGTGCCAGCAGTTTTATGGGGGCTCAGGCCGAAAAACTGTTTTTT
TRBV2	TRBJ2-2	-	many	CASREMNTGELFF	TGTGCCAGCAGGGAGATGAACACCGGGGAGCTGTTTTTT
TRBV7-2	TRBJ1-5	-	-	CASSLWQNSNQPQHF	TGTGCCAGCAGCTTATGGCAGAATAGCAATCAGCCCCAGCATTTT
TRBV18	TRBJ1-5	-	-	CASSPMAGSSNQPQHF	TGTGCCAGCTCACCAATGGCGGGTTCTAGCAATCAGCCCCAGCATTTT
TRBV10-3	TRBJ1-6	-	many	CAISDFKASSYNSPLHF	TGTGCCATCAGTGATTTTAAGGCGAGCTCCTATAATTCACCCCTCCACTTT
TRBV12-3/TRBV12-4	TRBJ1-2	-	many	CASSQGEGAHGYTF	TGTGCCAGCAGTCAAGGCGAAGGGGCGCACGGCTACACCTTC
TRBV6-6	TRBJ1-3	-	few	CASSYSSFGGSGNTIYF	TGTGCCAGCAGTTACTCGAGTTTCGGGGGCTCTGGAAACACCATATATTTT
TRBV20-1	TRBJ1-5	-	many	CSAREMGGAGQPQHF	TGCAGTGCTAGAGAAATGGGGGGGGCCGGTCAGCCCCAGCATTTT
TRBV27	TRBJ2-1	-	many	CASSLAEGNAYNEQFF	TGTGCCAGCAGTTTAGCTGAGGGGAATGCCTACAATGAGCAGTTCTTC
TRBV3-1	TRBJ2-2	TRBD1	-	CASSQESDRVNTGELFF	TGTGCCAGCAGCCAAGAATCGGACAGGGTGAACACCGGGGAGCTGTTTTTT
TRBV20-1	TRBJ2-7	-	many	CSAYPSDEPQYEQYF	TGCAGTGCTTATCCCTCGGACGAACCTCAATACGAGCAGTACTTC
TRBV5-1	TRBJ2-5	-	many	CASSDYPNVQETQYF	TGCGCCAGCAGCGATTATCCAAACGTCCAAGAGACCCAGTACTTC